These 16 T cell receptor beta chains came from one sample sequenced in a study of T cells in Graves' hyperthyroidism and ophthalmopathy. RNA transcripts provided the source from which TCR beta CDR3 regions were amplified. First-round RT-PCR with HTBI primers amplified the TCR CDR3 region. TCRdb re-derived calls from the multiplex PCR reads in MiXCR, one entry per CDR3 protein. This table holds fewer than 650,000 distinct CDR3 sequences, 35% to 50% found once. Sequenced input: peripheral blood or thyroid tissue (not recorded which). These receptors came from an adult woman with Graves' disease, either hyperthyroidism or ophthalmopathy (not recorded which).

This clonotype showed up just once. The chain carries TRBV10-1 and TRBJ2-7, with TRBD1 matching 10 bases. V dropped 7 bases and J dropped 1; count of bases not matched to a gene: 4. CDR1 is WNHNN, CDR2 SYGVQD, per germline (reference sequence). CDR3 length: 14 residues. The CDR3 coding sequence is TGCGCCAGCAATAGGGACAGGGGTTCCTACGAGCAGTACTTC. Amino acid sequence: CASNRDRGSYEQYF.

The rearrangement joins TRBV10-3 to TRBJ2-1; 9 bases align to TRBD2. With 6 bases clipped from V and 3 bases from J, the junction kept 9 bases outside the gene matches. The CDR3 is 16 residues long. The germline CDR1 and CDR2 sequences are ENHRY and SYGVKD. The CDR3 sequence: CAIRRREGVGYNEQFF. DNA of the CDR3: TGTGCCATCAGGAGGCGGGAGGGAGTGGGCTACAATGAGCAGTTCTTC.

This clonotype was counted a single time. The chain joins TRBV5-4 to TRBJ2-5; 7 bases line up with TRBD2. Germline assignment: CDR1 SGHNT and CDR2 YYREEE (reference sequence). Trimming took 4 bases from V and 3 from J; bases not matched to a gene: 12. The CDR3 extends over 16 amino acids. This chain's CDR3 is CASSAGTNPEEETQYF. The CDR3 DNA reads as TGTGCCAGCAGCGCCGGGACTAACCCGGAGGAAGAGACCCAGTACTTC.

As concerns this clonotype: This may arise from a read error, as a much more abundant clone is one base away. V gene TRBV29-1 combines with J gene TRBJ1-2; TRBD1 matches 10 bases. Losses at the gene ends were 8 bases for V and 7 bases for J; bases not matched to a gene: 7. CDR3 size: 12 residues. The germline CDR1 and CDR2 sequences are SQVTM and ANQGSEA. The CDR3 nucleotides read TGCAGCTTATGGACAGGGGGTGGTGGCTACACCTTC. This encodes CSLWTGGGGYTF.

The count of this clonotype is one. V usage is TRBV9 and J usage is TRBJ2-7; D ambiguous. Germline CDR1 is SGDLS and CDR2 is YYNGEE. Deletions cut 3 bases from V and 6 bases from J, with 10 bases between. This CDR3 has 12 amino acids. The CDR3 bases are TGTGCCAGCAGCGCAAATTCGGGCGAGCAGTACTTC. It is translated as CASSANSGEQYF.

This chain links TRBV29-1 with TRBJ1-4, with D perhaps TRBD1 (5 bases). Trimming took 5 bases from V and 8 from J, leaving 9 bases between them. The CDR3 runs 11 residues. Germline V gene sequence: CDR1 SQVTM, CDR2 ANQGSEA. The CDR3 loop is CSVHNREKLFF. For the CDR3, the DNA is TGCAGCGTTCACAACAGGGAAAAACTGTTTTTT.

With regard to this clonotype: The germline gene is not matched at one end of the junction; a read error may be the cause. This chain links TRBV19 with TRBJ1-2; D unresolved. Germline assignment: CDR1 LNHDA and CDR2 SQIVND (reference sequence). CDR3 length equals 15 residues. CDR3 in DNA: TGTGCCAGTAGTATGGAGACCCGGGTACGATATGCCTACACCTTC. This translates into CASSMETRVRYAYTF.

V usage is TRBV10-2 and J usage is TRBJ2-7; tentative D call: TRBD1 (6 bases). The CDR3 is made up of 13 amino acids. With 7 bases removed from V and 0 bases from J, the gap between germline ends came to 10 bases. Germline values: CDR1 WSHSY, CDR2 SAAADI. The CDR3 region has the DNA TGCGCCAGCAATACAGGGAGCTCCTACGAGCAGTACTTC. It codes for CASNTGSSYEQYF.

The J gene is TRBJ1-1, the V gene TRBV7-3, with TRBD1 identical over 7 bases. CDR3 size: 18 residues. J gave up 0 bases and V 1 base, and 11 bases lay outside the gene matches. CDR1 is SGHTA and CDR2 is FQGTGA in the germline V gene. DNA of the CDR3: TGTGCCAGCAGCTTAATAAGGTGGAGGGGGCCCCTGAACACTGAAGCTTTCTTT. This translates into CASSLIRWRGPLNTEAFF.

The gene calls are TRBV10-3 and TRBJ2-7; no firm D call. The V gene's germline CDR1 is ENHRY and CDR2 SYGVKD. The CDR3 consists of 13 residues. Trimming took 0 bases from V and 2 from J, leaving 5 bases between them. The CDR3 reads CAISESGAYEQYF. CDR3 DNA sequence: TGTGCCATCAGTGAGTCTGGGGCCTACGAGCAGTACTTC.

This clonotype appeared many times. The V call is TRBV2, the J call TRBJ2-5; 9 bases match TRBD1. Germline V gene data show CDR1 as SNHLY and CDR2 as FYNNEI. The V and J ends lost 7 bases and 5 bases, in that order; junction bases with no gene match: 8. The CDR3 runs 14 residues. The CDR3 here is CASIGDRVWETQYF. The CDR3 region has the DNA TGTGCCAGCATCGGGGACAGGGTGTGGGAGACCCAGTACTTC. The whole variable domain, filled in from reference TRBV2 and TRBJ2-5, reads EPEVTQTPSHQVTQMGQEVILRCVPISNHLYFYWYRQILGQKVEFLVSFYNNEISEKSEIFDDQFSVERPDGSNFTLKIRSTKLEDSAMYFCASIGDRVWETQYFGPGTRLLVL.

V usage is TRBV7-9 and J usage is TRBJ1-3; perhaps TRBD1 as D (6 bases). Trimming shortened V by 4 bases and J by 2 bases, and 9 bases separated the two germline ends. CDR1 and CDR2 (germline): SEHNR, FQNEAQ (reference sequence). CDR3 size: 14 residues. The CDR3 here is CASSSDSPGNTIYF. DNA for the CDR3: TGTGCCAGCAGCTCGGACAGTCCTGGAAACACCATATATTTT.

This clonotype was seen only a few times. The V gene is TRBV4-2, the J gene TRBJ1-2; D unresolved. Looked up from germline, CDR1 is LGHNA and CDR2 is YNFKEQ. V was clipped by 0 bases and J by 9 bases, with 11 bases between them. CDR3 length: 13 residues. The CDR3 bases are TGTGCCAGCAGCCAAGATCAGGAGCGAAGCTACACCTTC. The encoded protein is CASSQDQERSYTF.

This clonotype was detected ten times or more. The chain carries TRBV29-1 and TRBJ1-3; no clear D gene. The CDR3 has 12 residues. Germline V lookup: CDR1 SQVTM, CDR2 ANQGSEA. V gave up 7 bases and J gave up 0 bases, with 7 bases separating them. CDR3 sequence reads: CSAGVSGNTIYF. The CDR3 DNA is TGCAGCGCAGGTGTCTCTGGAAACACCATATATTTT. Complete variable domain (other parts from reference TRBV29-1 and TRBJ1-3): SAVISQKPSRDICQRGTSLTIQCQVDSQVTMMFWYRQQPGQSLTLIATANQGSEATYESGFVIDKFPISRPNLTFSTLTVSNMSPEDSSIYLCSAGVSGNTIYFGEGSWLTVV.

With respect to this clonotype: One end of the junction does not line up with germline, which may come from a read error. The V call is TRBV20-1, the J call TRBJ2-6, with 12 bases matching TRBD1. Germline V gene sequence: CDR1 DFQATT, CDR2 SNEGSKA (reference sequence). The CDR3 contains 12 residues. Written as DNA, the CDR3 is TGCAGGGCGGGACAGGGGGCCTACGTCCTGACTTTC. Protein product: CRAGQGAYVLTF.

This clonotype was recorded a few times. This chain connects TRBV29-1 to TRBJ2-2; TRBD2 matches at 9 bases. Trimming at V came to 7 bases and at J to 8 bases, leaving 14 bases not matched to a gene. Germline V gene sequence: CDR1 SQVTM, CDR2 ANQGSEA. The CDR3 sequence is 15 residues long. The CDR3 spells CSALMGGRVRGELFF. The CDR3 bases are TGCAGCGCCTTGATGGGCGGGAGGGTCCGGGGGGAGCTGTTTTTT.